Below are 13 T cell receptor beta chains sequenced from a single sample in a study of cytomegalovirus exposure and HLA in healthy donors. The PCR ran on 60 Vbeta and 13 Jbeta primers. Sequencing used immunoSEQ multiplex PCR; TCRdb keeps in-frame clones, though not all of them. The listing records roughly 120,000 clones. The source material was PBMCs. Source of these receptors: a man younger than 45 in good health and CMV-seronegative.

The rearrangement links TRBV5-5 to TRBJ2-5, with 8 bases identical to TRBD1. J gave up 5 bases and V 1 base, and 7 bases lay outside the gene matches. This CDR3 comprises 15 residues. CDR1 and CDR2 from the germline V gene are SGHKS and YYEKEE (reference sequence). This chain's CDR3 is CASSLRGRGLETQYF. As DNA, the CDR3 is TGTGCCAGCAGCTTGAGGGGCAGGGGGCTGGAGACCCAGTACTTC.

V is TRBV5-6 and J is TRBJ1-4; 7 bases match TRBD1. The CDR3 consists of 15 residues. V gave up 4 bases and J gave up 8 bases; unmatched junction bases: 11. Germline CDR1 is SGHDT and CDR2 is YYEEEE. The DNA of the CDR3 is TGTGCCAGCAGCCGAACTACAGGGGCAGGGGAAAAACTGTTTTTT. Translating gives CASSRTTGAGEKLFF.

The rearrangement uses TRBV4-3 and TRBJ2-3; 10 positions match TRBD2. Per the germline V gene, CDR1 is LGHNA and CDR2 is YSLEER. Germline trimming cut 1 base from V and 4 bases from J; bases unmatched to any gene: 2. The CDR3 length is 15 residues. The CDR3 reads CASSQGLAGADTQYF. The CDR3 DNA is TGCGCCAGCAGCCAAGGCCTAGCGGGGGCAGATACGCAGTATTTT.

The rearrangement links TRBV5-1 to TRBJ1-1, with D possibly TRBD1 on 6 matching bases. Trimming took 4 bases from V and 1 from J, leaving 11 bases between them. This CDR3 region has 14 residues. Per the germline V gene, CDR1 is SGHRS and CDR2 is YFSETQ. CDR3 DNA sequence: TGCGCCAGCAGCCTACAGGGATCGAACACTGAAGCTTTCTTT. Its protein product is CASSLQGSNTEAFF.

This rearrangement joins TRBV28 to TRBJ1-3; unclear D gene. This CDR3 is 12 amino acids long. V shed 8 bases and J shed 5 bases, with 10 bases lying between them. Germline CDR1 MDHEN, CDR2 SYDVKM. Here the CDR3 reads CASCLLRNTIYF. CDR3 bases: TGTGCCAGCTGTCTCCTTCGAAACACCATATATTTT.

The V and J genes are TRBV11-1 and TRBJ1-1; D is unclear. Germline V CDR1 and CDR2: SGHAT, FQDESV (reference sequence). Trimming cost V 1 base and J 1 base, with 4 bases left between them. CDR3 size: 13 residues. CDR3 sequence: CASSLGENTEAFF. The CDR3 DNA reads TGTGCCAGCAGCTTAGGCGAGAACACTGAAGCTTTCTTT.

V usage is TRBV4-1 and J usage is TRBJ2-7, with D unresolved. The V gene lost 0 bases and the J gene lost 6 bases, with 15 bases spanning the gap. CDR1 MGHRA and CDR2 YSYEKL come from the germline V gene. The CDR3 totals 15 residues. The CDR3 region is CASSQDPSPSVEQYF. The CDR3 nucleotides are TGCGCCAGCAGCCAAGATCCCTCTCCATCGGTCGAGCAGTACTTC.

This chain uses TRBV5-4 with TRBJ2-7; D is possibly TRBD2 (6 bases). Germline V gene sequence: CDR1 SGHNT, CDR2 YYREEE (reference sequence). Trimming pared 4 bases from V and 5 bases from J, leaving 13 bases between. The CDR3 extends over 13 amino acids. In DNA, the CDR3 is TGTGCCAGCAGCCCCCCCGGACTACACGAGCAGTACTTC. This translates into CASSPPGLHEQYF. Full variable domain (missing parts from reference TRBV5-4 and TRBJ2-7): ETGVTQSPTHLIKTRGQQVTLRCSSQSGHNTVSWYQQALGQGPQFIFQYYREEENGRGNFPPRFSGLQFPNYSSELNVNALELDDSALYLCASSPPGLHEQYFGPGTRLTVT.

V gene TRBV28 combines with J gene TRBJ1-1; 12 bases line up with TRBD1. The CDR3 contains 17 residues. The V and J ends lost 6 bases and 1 base, in that order; junction bases with no gene match: 9. Germline CDR1 is MDHEN and CDR2 is SYDVKM. The DNA for the CDR3 is TGTGCCAGCAGCCAGGGACAGGGGGCAGTCAAGAACACTGAAGCTTTCTTT. Encoded protein: CASSQGQGAVKNTEAFF.

The chain uses TRBV11-2 and TRBJ2-3; a possible D gene is TRBD2 (6 bases). V was pared by 5 bases and J by 4 bases, with 10 bases between. This CDR3 is 13 amino acids long. The V gene's germline CDR1 is SGHAT and CDR2 FQNNGV. The CDR3 DNA is TGTGCCAGCAGCCCGTGGGGGGCAGATACGCAGTATTTT. This encodes CASSPWGADTQYF.

The rearrangement joins TRBV18 to TRBJ2-3; the D gene is possibly TRBD1 (7 bases). The ends were cut back, 2 bases at V and 1 base at J, with 10 bases in the middle. The CDR3 has 15 residues. Germline V CDR1 and CDR2: KGHSH, LQKENI. CDR3 DNA sequence: TGTGCCAGCTCACCAGGCAGGGGGGGCACAGATACGCAGTATTTT. The encoded protein is CASSPGRGGTDTQYF.

The chain has TRBV15 and TRBJ1-1; D is uncertain. The CDR3 totals 13 residues. Trimming stripped 3 bases from V and 6 bases from J, with 11 bases between. CDR1 and CDR2 (germline): LNHNV, YYDKDF (reference sequence). CDR3 region: CATSSEAGSEAFF. The CDR3 bases are TGTGCCACCAGCAGTGAGGCGGGCTCTGAAGCTTTCTTT.

The chain is built from TRBV7-9 and TRBJ2-7, with TRBD2 identical over 7 bases. CDR1 is SEHNR and CDR2 is FQNEAQ in the germline V gene (reference sequence). V shed 4 bases, J shed 0 bases, and the junction held 9 bases outside the gene matches. The CDR3 totals 16 residues. In DNA form, the CDR3 reads TGTGCCAGCAGCTCCCTTGCTAGCGGAATCTCCTACGAGCAGTACTTC. This sequence encodes CASSSLASGISYEQYF.